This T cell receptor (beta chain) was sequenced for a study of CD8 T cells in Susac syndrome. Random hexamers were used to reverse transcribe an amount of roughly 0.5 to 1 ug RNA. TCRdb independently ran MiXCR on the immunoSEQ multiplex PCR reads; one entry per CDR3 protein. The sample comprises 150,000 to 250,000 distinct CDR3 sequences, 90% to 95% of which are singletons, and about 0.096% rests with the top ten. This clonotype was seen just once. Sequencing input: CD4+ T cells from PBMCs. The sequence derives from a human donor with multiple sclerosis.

The CDR3 sequence: CASTLVDEQYF. CDR3 DNA sequence: TGTGCCAGCACATTGGTAGACGAGCAGTACTTC. The rearrangement uses TRBV25-1 and TRBJ2-7; D remains ambiguous. V shed 7 bases and J shed 5 bases, with 9 bases lying between them. In germline, CDR1 is MGHDK, CDR2 SYGVNS. The length of the CDR3 is 11 residues.